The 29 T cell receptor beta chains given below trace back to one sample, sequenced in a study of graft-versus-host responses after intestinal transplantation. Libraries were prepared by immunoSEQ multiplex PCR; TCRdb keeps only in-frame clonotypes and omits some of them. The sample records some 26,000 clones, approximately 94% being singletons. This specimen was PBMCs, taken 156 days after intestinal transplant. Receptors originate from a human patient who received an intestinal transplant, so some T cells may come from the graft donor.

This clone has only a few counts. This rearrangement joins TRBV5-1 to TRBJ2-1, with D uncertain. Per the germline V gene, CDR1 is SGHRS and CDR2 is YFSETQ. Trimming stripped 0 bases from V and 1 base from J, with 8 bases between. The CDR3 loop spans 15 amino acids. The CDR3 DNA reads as TGCGCCAGCAGCTTGGCGTCTATGTCCTACAATGAGCAGTTCTTC. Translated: CASSLASMSYNEQFF.

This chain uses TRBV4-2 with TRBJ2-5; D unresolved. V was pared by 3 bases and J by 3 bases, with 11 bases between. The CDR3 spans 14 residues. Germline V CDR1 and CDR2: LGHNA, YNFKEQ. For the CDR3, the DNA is TGTGCCAGCAGCCACACCAGGCTGGAAGAGACCCAGTACTTC. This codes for CASSHTRLEETQYF.

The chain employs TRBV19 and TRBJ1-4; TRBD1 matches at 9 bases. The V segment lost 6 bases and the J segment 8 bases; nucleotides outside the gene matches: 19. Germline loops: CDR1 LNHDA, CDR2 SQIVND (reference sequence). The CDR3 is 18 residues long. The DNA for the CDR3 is TGTGCCAGTAGCCTAATTCCACCCTCCGGGACAGGGTGGGAAAAACTGTTTTTT. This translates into CASSLIPPSGTGWEKLFF.

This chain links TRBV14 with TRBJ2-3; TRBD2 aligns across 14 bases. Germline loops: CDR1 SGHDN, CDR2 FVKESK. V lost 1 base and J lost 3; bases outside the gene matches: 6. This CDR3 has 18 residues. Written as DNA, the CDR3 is TGTGCCAGCAGCCAAGGTCCGGGACTAGCGGGGGCTACAGATACGCAGTATTTT. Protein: CASSQGPGLAGATDTQYF. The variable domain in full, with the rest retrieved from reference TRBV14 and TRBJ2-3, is EAGVTQFPSHSVIEKGQTVTLRCDPISGHDNLYWYRRVMGKEIKFLLHFVKESKQDESGMPNNRFLAERTGGTYSTLKVQPAELEDSGVYFCASSQGPGLAGATDTQYFGPGTRLTVL.

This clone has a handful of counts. For the CDR3, the DNA is TGTGCAAGTCCCTATGGGGTTGATGAGCAGTTCTTC. It codes for CASPYGVDEQFF. The V gene is TRBV12-2, the J gene TRBJ2-1. TRBV12-2 is labeled a pseudogene. The CDR3 consists of 12 residues.

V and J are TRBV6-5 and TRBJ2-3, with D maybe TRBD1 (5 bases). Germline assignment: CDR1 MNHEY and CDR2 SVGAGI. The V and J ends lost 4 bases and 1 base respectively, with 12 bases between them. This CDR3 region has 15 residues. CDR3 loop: CASSLSGPRTDTQYF. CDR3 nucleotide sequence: TGTGCCAGCAGTTTGTCAGGGCCCCGCACAGATACGCAGTATTTT.

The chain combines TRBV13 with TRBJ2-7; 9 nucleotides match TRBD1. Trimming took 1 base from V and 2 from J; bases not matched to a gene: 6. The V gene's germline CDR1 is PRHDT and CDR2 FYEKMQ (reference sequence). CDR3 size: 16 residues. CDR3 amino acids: CASSLVGTGLPYEQYF. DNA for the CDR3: TGTGCCAGCAGCTTAGTGGGGACAGGGCTCCCCTACGAGCAGTACTTC.

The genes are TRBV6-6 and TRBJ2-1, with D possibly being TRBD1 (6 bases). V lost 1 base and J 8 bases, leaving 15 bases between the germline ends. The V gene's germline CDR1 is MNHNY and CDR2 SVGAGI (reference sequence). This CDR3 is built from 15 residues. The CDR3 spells CASSYWRTGIDEQFF. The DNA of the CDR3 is TGTGCCAGCAGTTACTGGAGAACAGGGATCGATGAGCAGTTCTTC.

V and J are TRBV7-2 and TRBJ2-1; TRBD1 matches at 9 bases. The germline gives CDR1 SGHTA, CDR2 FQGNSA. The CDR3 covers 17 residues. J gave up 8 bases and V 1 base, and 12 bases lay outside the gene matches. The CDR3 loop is CASSLGKWDRAGDEQFF. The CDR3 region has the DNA TGTGCCAGCAGCTTAGGCAAATGGGACAGGGCGGGGGATGAGCAGTTCTTC.

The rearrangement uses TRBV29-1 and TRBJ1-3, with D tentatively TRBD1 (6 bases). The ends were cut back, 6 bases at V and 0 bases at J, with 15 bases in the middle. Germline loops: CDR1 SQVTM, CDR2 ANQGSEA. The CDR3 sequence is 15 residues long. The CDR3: CSVSGHMSSGNTIYF. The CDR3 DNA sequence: TGCAGCGTCTCGGGACACATGAGCTCTGGAAACACCATATATTTT.

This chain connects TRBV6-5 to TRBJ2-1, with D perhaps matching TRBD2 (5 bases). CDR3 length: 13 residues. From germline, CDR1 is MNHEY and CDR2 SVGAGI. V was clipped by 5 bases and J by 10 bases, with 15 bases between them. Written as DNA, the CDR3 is TGTGCCAGCAGTCCCGGACTTTTGCGGGAGCAGTTCTTC. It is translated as CASSPGLLREQFF.

CDR3 in amino acids: CASSQSWRQGGPKSQFF. The CDR3 region has the DNA TGCGCCAGCAGCCAATCCTGGAGACAGGGAGGCCCTAAGAGCCAGTTCTTC. V is TRBV4-3 and J is TRBJ2-1, with a possible D match to TRBD1 (7 bases). There are 17 residues in the CDR3. Trimming removed 2 bases from V and 13 bases from J, with 27 bases in between. From germline, CDR1 is LGHNA and CDR2 YSLEER.

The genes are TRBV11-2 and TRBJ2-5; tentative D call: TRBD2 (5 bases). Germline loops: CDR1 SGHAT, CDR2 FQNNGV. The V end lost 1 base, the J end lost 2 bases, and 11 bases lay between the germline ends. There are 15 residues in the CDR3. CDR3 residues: CASSLVYGEQETQYF. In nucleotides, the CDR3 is TGTGCCAGCAGCTTAGTGTACGGGGAGCAAGAGACCCAGTACTTC. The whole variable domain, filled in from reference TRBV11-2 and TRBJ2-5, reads EAGVAQSPRYKIIEKRQSVAFWCNPISGHATLYWYQQILGQGPKLLIQFQNNGVVDDSQLPKDRFSAERLKGVDSTLKIQPAKLEDSAVYLCASSLVYGEQETQYFGPGTRLLVL.

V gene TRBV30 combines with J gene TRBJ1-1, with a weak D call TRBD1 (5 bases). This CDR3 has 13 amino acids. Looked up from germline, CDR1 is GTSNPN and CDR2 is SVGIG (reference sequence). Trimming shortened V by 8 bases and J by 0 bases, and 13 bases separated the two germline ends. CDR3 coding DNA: TGTGCCCGGAAGGGACGTTTGAACACTGAAGCTTTCTTT. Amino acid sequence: CARKGRLNTEAFF.

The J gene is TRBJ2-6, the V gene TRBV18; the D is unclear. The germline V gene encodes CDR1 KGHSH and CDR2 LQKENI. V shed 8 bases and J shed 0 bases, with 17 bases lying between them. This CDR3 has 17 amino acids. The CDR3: CASPSVSKSSGANVLTF. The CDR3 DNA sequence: TGTGCCAGCCCCTCGGTATCCAAGAGCTCTGGGGCCAACGTCCTGACTTTC.

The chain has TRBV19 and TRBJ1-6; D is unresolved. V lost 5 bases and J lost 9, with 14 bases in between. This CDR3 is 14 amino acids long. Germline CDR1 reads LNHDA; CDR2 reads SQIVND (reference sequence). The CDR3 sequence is CASSRRDVGSPLHF. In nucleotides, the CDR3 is TGTGCCAGTAGTCGACGGGATGTCGGTTCACCCCTCCACTTT.

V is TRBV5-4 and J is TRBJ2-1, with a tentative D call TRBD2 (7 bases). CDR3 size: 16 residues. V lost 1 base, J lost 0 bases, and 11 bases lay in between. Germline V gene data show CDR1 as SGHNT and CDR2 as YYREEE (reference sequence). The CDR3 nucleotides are TGTGCCAGCAGCTTGTTTCGGGGGGCCTCCTACAATGAGCAGTTCTTC. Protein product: CASSLFRGASYNEQFF.

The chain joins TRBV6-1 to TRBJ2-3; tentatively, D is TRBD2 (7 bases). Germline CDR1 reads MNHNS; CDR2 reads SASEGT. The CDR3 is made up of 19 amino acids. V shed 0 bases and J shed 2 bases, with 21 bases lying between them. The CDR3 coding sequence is TGTGCCAGCAGTGAAGCGGGGCCCGGGGGGCCCTGGATCACAGATACGCAGTATTTT. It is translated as CASSEAGPGGPWITDTQYF.

Here the CDR3 DNA reads TGTGCCAGCAGCTACGCCACAGGGGAAGGCTACACCTTC. It codes for CASSYATGEGYTF. The V gene is TRBV7-9, the J gene TRBJ1-2, with 7 bases identical to TRBD1. CDR1 is SEHNR, CDR2 FQNEAQ, per germline (reference sequence). After removal of 4 bases from V and 8 bases from J, the junction contained 7 bases not matched to a gene. The CDR3 runs to 13 residues.

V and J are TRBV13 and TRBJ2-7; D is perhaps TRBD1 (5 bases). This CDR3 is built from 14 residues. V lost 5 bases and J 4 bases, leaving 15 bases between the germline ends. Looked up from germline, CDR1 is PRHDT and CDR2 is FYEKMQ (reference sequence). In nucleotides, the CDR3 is TGTGCCAGCAGCCCTGCCCAGGGCATATACGAGCAGTACTTC. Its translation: CASSPAQGIYEQYF. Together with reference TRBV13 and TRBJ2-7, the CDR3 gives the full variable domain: AAGVIQSPRHLIKEKRETATLKCYPIPRHDTVYWYQQGPGQDPQFLISFYEKMQSDKGSIPDRFSAQQFSDYHSELNMSSLELGDSALYFCASSPAQGIYEQYFGPGTRLTVT.

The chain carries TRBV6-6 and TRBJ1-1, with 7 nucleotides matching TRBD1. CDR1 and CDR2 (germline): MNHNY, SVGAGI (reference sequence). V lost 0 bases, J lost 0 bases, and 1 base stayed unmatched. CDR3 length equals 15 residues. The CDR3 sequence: CASSYSTGMNTEAFF. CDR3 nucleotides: TGTGCCAGCAGTTACTCGACAGGGATGAACACTGAAGCTTTCTTT.

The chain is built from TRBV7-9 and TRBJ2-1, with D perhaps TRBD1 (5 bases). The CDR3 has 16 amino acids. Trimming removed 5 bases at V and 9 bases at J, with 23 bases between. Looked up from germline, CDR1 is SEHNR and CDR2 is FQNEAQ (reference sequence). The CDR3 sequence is CASSKGIENLFGEQFF. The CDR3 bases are TGTGCCAGCAGCAAGGGGATAGAAAACCTTTTCGGTGAGCAGTTCTTC.

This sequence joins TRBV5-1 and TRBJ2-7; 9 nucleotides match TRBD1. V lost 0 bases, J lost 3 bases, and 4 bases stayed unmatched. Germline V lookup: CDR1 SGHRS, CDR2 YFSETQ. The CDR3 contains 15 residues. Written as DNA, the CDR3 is TGCGCCAGCAGCTTGGCACAGGGGGCCCACTACGAGCAGTACTTC. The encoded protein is CASSLAQGAHYEQYF.

CDR3 sequence: CASGGRPSERNTIYF. The CDR3 nucleotides are TGTGCTAGTGGTGGCCGCCCTTCCGAGCGAAACACCATATATTTT. This chain joins TRBV12-5 and TRBJ1-3; D is unresolved. The germline CDR1 and CDR2 sequences are LGHNT and FRNRAP. Trimming left V 5 bases short and J 5 bases short, with 16 bases between. This CDR3 has 15 residues.

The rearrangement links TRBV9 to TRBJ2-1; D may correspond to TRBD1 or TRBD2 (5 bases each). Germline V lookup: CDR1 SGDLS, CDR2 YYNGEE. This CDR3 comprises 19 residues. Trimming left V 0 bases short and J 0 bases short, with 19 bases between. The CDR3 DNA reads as TGTGCCAGCAGCGTAGCGAGGGACCCGACCCATAGCTCCTACAATGAGCAGTTCTTC. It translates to CASSVARDPTHSSYNEQFF.

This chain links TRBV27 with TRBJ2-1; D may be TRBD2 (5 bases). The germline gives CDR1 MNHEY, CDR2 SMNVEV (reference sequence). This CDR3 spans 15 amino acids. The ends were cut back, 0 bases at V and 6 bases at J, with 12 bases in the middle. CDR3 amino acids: CASSLSWLAPNEQFF. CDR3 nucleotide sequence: TGTGCCAGCAGTTTATCGTGGTTAGCGCCCAATGAGCAGTTCTTC.

The CDR3 region is CASSQEWVASTPYNEQFF. The CDR3 DNA is TGCGCCAGCAGCCAAGAATGGGTAGCCTCTACCCCCTACAATGAGCAGTTCTTC. The chain employs TRBV4-1 and TRBJ2-1; D remains ambiguous. From germline, CDR1 is MGHRA and CDR2 YSYEKL. V shed 0 bases and J shed 2 bases, with 17 bases lying between them. The CDR3 spans 18 residues.

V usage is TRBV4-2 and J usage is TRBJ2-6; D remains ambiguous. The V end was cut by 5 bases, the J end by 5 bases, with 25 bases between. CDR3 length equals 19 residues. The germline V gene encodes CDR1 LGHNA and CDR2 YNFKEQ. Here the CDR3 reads CASSCELKGYKSRANVLTF. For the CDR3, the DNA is TGTGCCAGCAGCTGTGAACTCAAAGGTTACAAAAGTCGGGCCAACGTCCTGACTTTC.

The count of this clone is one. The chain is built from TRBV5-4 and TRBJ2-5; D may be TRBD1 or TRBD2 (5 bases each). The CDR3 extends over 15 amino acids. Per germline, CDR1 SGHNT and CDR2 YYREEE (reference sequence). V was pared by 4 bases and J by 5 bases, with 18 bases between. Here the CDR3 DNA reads TGTGCCAGCAGCAGAGGGTTCCAGGGTTCGGAGACCCAGTACTTC. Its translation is CASSRGFQGSETQYF.